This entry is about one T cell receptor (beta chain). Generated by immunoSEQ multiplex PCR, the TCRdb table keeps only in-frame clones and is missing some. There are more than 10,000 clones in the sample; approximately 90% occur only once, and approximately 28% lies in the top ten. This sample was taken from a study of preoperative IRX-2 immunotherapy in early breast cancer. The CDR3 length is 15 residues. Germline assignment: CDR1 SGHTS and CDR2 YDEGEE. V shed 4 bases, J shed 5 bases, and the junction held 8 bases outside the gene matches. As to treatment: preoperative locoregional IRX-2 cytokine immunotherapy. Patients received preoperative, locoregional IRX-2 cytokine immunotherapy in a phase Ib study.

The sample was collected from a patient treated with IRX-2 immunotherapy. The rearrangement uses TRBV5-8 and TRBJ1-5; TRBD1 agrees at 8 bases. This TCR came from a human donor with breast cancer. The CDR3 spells CASSPTGAGDQPQHF. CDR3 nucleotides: TGTGCCAGCAGCCCGACAGGGGCAGGTGATCAGCCCCAGCATTTT.